The 24 T cell receptor beta chains presented below share a single source sample, sequenced in a study of glioma-infiltrating T cells. TCR alpha and beta CDR3 regions were amplified from RNA using iRepertoire nested multiplex PCR. MiXCR, run by TCRdb on the multiplex PCR reads, gives a single entry per CDR3 protein. The data hold around 190,000 distinct CDR3 sequences, with approximately 30% observed a single time. The specimen sequenced was glioma tissue, nonneoplastic brain tissue, or PBMCs (not recorded which). These receptors were collected from a human donor with low-grade glioma or glioblastoma, undergoing nonglioma brain surgery, or in good health (not recorded which).

This clonotype was observed at least ten times. The CDR3 bases are TGTGCCAGCAGTTATCGTCGGGACAGGATAAATAATTCACCCCTCCACTTT. Translating it yields CASSYRRDRINNSPLHF. This chain joins TRBV27 and TRBJ1-6; the match to TRBD1 covers 8 bases. With 4 bases clipped from V and 5 bases from J, the junction kept 10 bases outside the gene matches. Germline CDR1 MNHEY, CDR2 SMNVEV (reference sequence). The CDR3 totals 17 residues.

This clonotype was counted at least ten times. This chain joins TRBV29-1 and TRBJ2-7; TRBD2 aligns across 7 bases. This CDR3 is built from 13 residues. CDR1 is SQVTM and CDR2 is ANQGSEA in the germline V gene. J gave up 5 bases and V 4 bases, and 8 bases lay outside the gene matches. CDR3 residues: CSVGDGRNHEQYF. CDR3 bases: TGCAGCGTTGGGGACGGGAGGAACCACGAGCAGTACTTC.

A few counts support this clonotype. This clone may be a read error of a much larger clone one base away. The chain employs TRBV25-1 and TRBJ2-2, with D possibly TRBD2 on 6 matching bases. V lost 8 bases and J lost 4, with 8 bases in between. The CDR3 is 12 amino acids. The germline CDR1 and CDR2 sequences are MGHDK and SYGVNS. The CDR3 protein is CASGGSTGELFF. The CDR3 nucleotides are TGTGCCAGCGGGGGGAGCACCGGGGAGCTGTTTTTT.

This clonotype was seen more than once but under ten times. A much bigger clone sits one base away, suggesting this may be a read error. V and J are TRBV11-2 and TRBJ1-1, with no clear D. The CDR3 is made up of 14 amino acids. The germline V gene encodes CDR1 SGHAT and CDR2 FQNNGV. The CDR3 coding sequence is TGTGCCAGTACTGGACGCAGATGGAACACTGAAGTTTTCTTT. It yields the protein CASTGRRWNTEVFF. Complete variable domain (other parts from reference TRBV11-2 and TRBJ1-1): EAGVAQSPRYKIIEKRQSVAFWCNPISGHATLYWYQQILGQGPKLLIQFQNNGVVDDSQLPKDRFSAERLKGVDSTLKIQPAKLEDSAVYLCASTGRRWNTEVFFGQGTRLTVV.

This clonotype was found many times. The CDR3 protein is CASSSAGGLNEQFF. In DNA form, the CDR3 reads TGTGCCAGCAGCTCGGCAGGGGGCTTAAATGAGCAGTTCTTC. This rearrangement joins TRBV7-6 to TRBJ2-1, with TRBD1 matching over 8 bases. V trimming: 4 bases; J trimming: 7 bases; junction bases outside the gene matches: 6. This CDR3 spans 14 amino acids. The germline gives CDR1 SGHVS, CDR2 FNYEAQ.

In its sample, this clonotype was seen a few times. This sequence joins TRBV11-2 and TRBJ2-1; TRBD2 might be the D (6 bases). The CDR3 spans 17 residues. The V and J ends lost 5 bases and 9 bases respectively, with 26 bases between them. CDR1 and CDR2 from the germline V gene are SGHAT and FQNNGV. In nucleotides, the CDR3 is TGTGCCAGCAGCCCAGCACCCCAGGGAGGACCGCGGGGTGAGCAGTTCTTC. This sequence encodes CASSPAPQGGPRGEQFF.

A word on this clonotype: It may be a read error: a sequence one base away is much more abundant. The gene calls are TRBV6-2 or TRBV6-3 and TRBJ2-1; TRBD2 matches 7 bases. CDR1 MNHEY and CDR2 SVGEGT come from the germline V gene. The length of the CDR3 is 16 residues. Unmatched junction bases numbered 18, after V lost 9 bases and J lost 7 bases. The CDR3 sequence is CARSRPRGEGTNEQFF. The CDR3 DNA is TGTGCCAGAAGCCGACCCCGGGGGGAGGGGACTAATGAGCAGTTCTTC.

This clonotype was counted many times. V and J are TRBV6-2 or TRBV6-3 and TRBJ2-3; TRBD1 matches 9 bases. The CDR3 sequence is 18 residues long. Looked up from germline, CDR1 is MNHEY and CDR2 is SVGEGT. Germline trimming cut 0 bases from V and 0 bases from J; bases unmatched to any gene: 7. The CDR3 here is CASSYSRDRATSTDTQYF. The CDR3 DNA sequence: TGTGCCAGCAGTTACTCCCGGGACAGGGCTACAAGCACAGATACGCAGTATTTT.

This clonotype turned up a few times. The CDR3 loop reads CASRPSRGLNSNQPQHF. CDR3 in DNA: TGTGCCAGCAGGCCATCGAGGGGCCTAAATAGCAATCAGCCCCAGCATTTT. The chain is built from TRBV12-3 or TRBV12-4 and TRBJ1-5; possibly TRBD1 for D (5 bases). This CDR3 is 17 amino acids long. Trimming shortened V by 6 bases and J by 0 bases, and 18 bases separated the two germline ends.

In this sample, this clonotype turned up many times. The rearrangement links TRBV6-6 to TRBJ1-5; no clear D. The germline V gene encodes CDR1 MNHNY and CDR2 SVGAGI (reference sequence). V shed 2 bases and J shed 4 bases, with 6 bases lying between them. This CDR3 contains 13 residues. DNA for the CDR3: TGTGCCAGCAGTTACGACGGGAATCAGCCCCAGCATTTT. Its translation is CASSYDGNQPQHF.

This clonotype showed up just a few times. The CDR3 protein is CASSQDARQETQYF. The CDR3 DNA reads TGTGCCAGCAGCCAAGACGCCCGGCAAGAGACCCAGTACTTC. The V gene is TRBV3-1, the J gene TRBJ2-5; unclear D gene. Germline V gene lookup returns CDR1 LGHDT and CDR2 YNNKEL (reference sequence). V was trimmed by 0 bases and J by 2 bases, leaving 7 bases between them. This CDR3 comprises 14 residues.

This CDR3 is CASSEGHYGNTIYF. The CDR3 nucleotides are TGTGCCAGCAGTGAAGGCCACTACGGAAACACCATATATTTT. The chain employs TRBV6-1 and TRBJ1-3; D is unresolved. Trimming took off 1 base at V and 4 bases at J, with 8 bases between the two ends. The V gene's germline CDR1 is MNHNS and CDR2 SASEGT. The CDR3 covers 14 residues.

This clonotype was observed a handful of times. CDR3 residues: CAWSVGVSSYNEQFF. The CDR3 region has the DNA TGTGCCTGGAGTGTAGGCGTAAGCTCCTACAATGAGCAGTTCTTC. V gene TRBV30 combines with J gene TRBJ2-1; D unresolved. CDR1 is GTSNPN, CDR2 SVGIG, per germline (reference sequence). V shed 0 bases and J shed 0 bases, with 9 bases lying between them. The CDR3 totals 15 residues.

J is TRBJ2-1 and V is TRBV27, with D maybe TRBD2 (6 bases). V shed 5 bases and J shed 0 bases, with 11 bases lying between them. The CDR3 totals 15 residues. Germline values: CDR1 MNHEY, CDR2 SMNVEV (reference sequence). The CDR3 bases are TGTGCCAGCAGTGGAGGGTTGAGCTCCTACAATGAGCAGTTCTTC. The encoded protein is CASSGGLSSYNEQFF.

This clonotype was detected ten times or more. V and J are TRBV7-6 and TRBJ2-5; D could derive from TRBD1 or TRBD2 (5 bases each). Between the trimmed V and J ends, which lost 2 bases and 5 bases, there was a span of 24 bases. In germline, CDR1 is SGHVS, CDR2 FNYEAQ. The CDR3 spans 18 residues. CDR3 nucleotides: TGTGCCAGCAGCTTATCCCCCACCGGGACCTTCGGCCGGGAGACCCAGTACTTC. It yields the protein CASSLSPTGTFGRETQYF. The full variable domain, with the rest looked up from reference TRBV7-6 and TRBJ2-5, is GAGVSQSPRYKVTKRGQDVALRCDPISGHVSLYWYRQALGQGPEFLTYFNYEAQQDKSGLPNDRFSAERPEGSISTLTIQRTEQRDSAMYRCASSLSPTGTFGRETQYFGPGTRLLVL.

The table lists this clonotype with many counts. The chain uses TRBV6-2 or TRBV6-3 and TRBJ2-1; 7 nucleotides agree with TRBD2. Unmatched junction bases numbered 7, after V lost 8 bases and J lost 3 bases. Germline lookup yields CDR1 MNHEY and CDR2 SVGEGT. This CDR3 is 14 amino acids long. The CDR3 bases are TGTGCCAGCGAGGGACTAAGGAGCTACAATGAGCAGTTCTTC. Amino acid sequence: CASEGLRSYNEQFF.

This clonotype was recorded once. CDR3 amino acids: CASSWLAGSSYEQYF. DNA of the CDR3: TGTGCCAGCAGTTGGCTAGCGGGAAGCTCCTACGAGCAGTACTTC. The rearrangement uses TRBV27 and TRBJ2-7, with 9 bases aligning to TRBD2. This CDR3 has 15 residues. V shed 4 bases and J 0 bases; nucleotides not matched to a gene: 4. Germline CDR1 reads MNHEY; CDR2 reads SMNVEV (reference sequence).

Concerning this clonotype: A much larger clone sits a single nucleotide away, making a read error possible. The chain links TRBV6-4 to TRBJ2-1; D is perhaps TRBD2 (6 bases). CDR3 size: 16 residues. Trimming removed 0 bases at V and 6 bases at J, with 15 bases between. Germline V CDR1 and CDR2: MRHNA, SNTAGT. The CDR3 region is CASSDSLLSGVNEQFF. The CDR3 nucleotides are TGTGCCAGCAGTGACTCGTTACTATCGGGAGTCAATGAGCAGTTCTTC.

This clonotype was seen at least ten times. The rearrangement uses TRBV7-2 and TRBJ2-2; D not resolved. The V end was cut by 3 bases, the J end by 0 bases, with 8 bases between. This CDR3 comprises 15 residues. Germline V lookup: CDR1 SGHTA, CDR2 FQGNSA. CDR3 nucleotides: TGTGCCAGCAGCTTGGGCGCTGCGAACACCGGGGAGCTGTTTTTT. As protein: CASSLGAANTGELFF.

With respect to this clonotype: An end of the junction does not agree with germline; a read error may underlie this. The chain has TRBV6-4 and TRBJ1-1; a weak D match, TRBD1 (6 bases). Germline-derived CDR1 and CDR2 are MRHNA and SNTAGT. The CDR3 runs to 13 residues. Here the CDR3 DNA reads TGTGCCAGCAGTGATACAGACAGGAATGAAACTTTCTTT. The encoded protein is CASSDTDRNETFF.

The table lists this clonotype with a few counts. V usage is TRBV4-3 and J usage is TRBJ2-1; 10 nucleotides match TRBD2. Germline assignment: CDR1 LGHNA and CDR2 YSLEER. The CDR3 is made up of 18 amino acids. V lost 1 base to trimming and J lost 0 bases; unmatched junction nucleotides: 6. The CDR3 here is CASSQALAGADSYNEQFF. CDR3 nucleotides: TGCGCCAGCAGCCAAGCCCTAGCGGGAGCTGACTCCTACAATGAGCAGTTCTTC.

This clonotype was recorded at least ten times. The chain has TRBV12-3 or TRBV12-4 and TRBJ2-7, with TRBD2 identical over 7 bases. The V gene end was trimmed by 8 bases and the J gene end by 4 bases; junction bases not matched to a gene: 8. This CDR3 has 13 amino acids. In DNA, the CDR3 is TGTGCCAGCGGCCGGGGAGGGCCTTACGAGCAGTACTTC. Its protein is CASGRGGPYEQYF.

The chain combines TRBV5-1 with TRBJ2-1; no firm D call. The length of the CDR3 is 14 residues. V dropped 0 bases and J dropped 12 bases, with 16 bases sitting between them. Germline CDR1 and CDR2: SGHRS and YFSETQ. Here the CDR3 reads CASSLDGTLYGQFF. CDR3 bases: TGCGCCAGCAGCTTGGATGGTACGCTTTATGGGCAGTTCTTC.

This chain uses TRBV5-1 with TRBJ2-7, with D tentatively TRBD2 (5 bases). The CDR3 length is 16 residues. With 4 bases removed from V and 7 bases from J, the gap between germline ends came to 24 bases. Germline CDR1 reads SGHRS; CDR2 reads YFSETQ. CDR3 loop: CASSLGIPSHYNEQYF. The CDR3 coding sequence is TGCGCCAGCAGCCTCGGGATCCCTAGTCACTACAATGAGCAGTACTTC.